The clone carrying this T cell receptor beta chain has more than one count but fewer than ten. This sample stems from a study of human T cells and chemical hapten exposure. TCRdb processed the 5' RACE reads anew with MiXCR; each CDR3 protein has one entry. The data contain some 150,000 distinct CDR3 sequences, 3.5% to 5% of them singletons. The total RNA was obtained from whole blood that was not fractionated. Between the trimmed V and J ends, which lost 2 bases and 6 bases, there was a span of 10 bases. Germline CDR1 LGHNA, CDR2 YNFKEQ. The CDR3 is made up of 13 amino acids. The clonotype originates from a female donor in good health. The gene calls are TRBV4-2 and TRBJ1-2, with D perhaps TRBD1 (6 bases). The CDR3 nucleotides are TGTGCCAGCAGCCAACAGGGGAACGATGGCTACACCTTC. Protein sequence: CASSQQGNDGYTF.